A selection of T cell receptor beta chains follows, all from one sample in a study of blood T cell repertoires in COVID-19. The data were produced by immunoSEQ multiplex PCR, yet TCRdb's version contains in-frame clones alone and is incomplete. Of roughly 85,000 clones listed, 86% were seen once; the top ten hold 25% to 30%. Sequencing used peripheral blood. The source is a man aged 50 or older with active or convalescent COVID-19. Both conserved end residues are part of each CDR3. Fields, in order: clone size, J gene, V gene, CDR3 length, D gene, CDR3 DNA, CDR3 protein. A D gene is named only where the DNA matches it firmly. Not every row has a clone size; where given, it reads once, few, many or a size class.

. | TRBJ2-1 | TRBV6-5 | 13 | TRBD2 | TGTGCCAGCAAGCGGGAAGCCTACAATGAGCAGTTCTTC | CASKREAYNEQFF
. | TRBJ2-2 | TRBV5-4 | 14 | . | TGTGCCAGCAGCTTGGTGCAGGGGACCGGGGAGCTGTTTTTT | CASSLVQGTGELFF
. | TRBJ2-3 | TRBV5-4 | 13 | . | TGTGCCAGCAGCCAAACTTACACAGATACGCAGTATTTT | CASSQTYTDTQYF
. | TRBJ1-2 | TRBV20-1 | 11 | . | TGCAGTGCTAGAGCTTACTATGGCTACACCTTC | CSARAYYGYTF
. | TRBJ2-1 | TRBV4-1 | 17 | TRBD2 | TGCGCCAGCAGCCAAGACCTGGCGGGGGGGATAAAAAATGAGCAGTTCTTC | CASSQDLAGGIKNEQFF
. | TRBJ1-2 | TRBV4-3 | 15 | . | TGCGCCAGCAGCCTACAACCGGACACACACTATGGCTACACCTTC | CASSLQPDTHYGYTF
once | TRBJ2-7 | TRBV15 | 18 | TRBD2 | TGTGCCACCAGCAGGGAACTAAGGACTAGCGGGAGTTTCTACGAGCAGTACTTC | CATSRELRTSGSFYEQYF
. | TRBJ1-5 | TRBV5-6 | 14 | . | TGTGCCAGCAGCCACCGGGGGGGGGATCAGCCCCAGCATTTT | CASSHRGGDQPQHF
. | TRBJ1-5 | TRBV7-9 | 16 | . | TGTGCCAGCAGCTCACAACAGGGATTTTCTAATCAGCCCCAGCATTTT | CASSSQQGFSNQPQHF
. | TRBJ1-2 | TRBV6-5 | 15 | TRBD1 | TGTGCCAGCAGTCCCGGACAGGAGAGTAACTATGGCTACACCTTC | CASSPGQESNYGYTF
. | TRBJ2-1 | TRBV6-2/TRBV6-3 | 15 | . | TGTGCCAGCAGTTACGACAGTTACTCCTACAATGAGCAGTTCTTC | CASSYDSYSYNEQFF
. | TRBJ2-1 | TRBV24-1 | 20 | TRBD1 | TGTGCCACCAGTGATTTACGGGGGCCTCACGGGACAGGGGGTTACAATGAGCAGTTCTTC | CATSDLRGPHGTGGYNEQFF
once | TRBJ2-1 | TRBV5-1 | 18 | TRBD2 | TGCGCCAGCAGCCTACTCGCGGCCACTAGCGGGAGGGCAAATGAGCAGTTCTTC | CASSLLAATSGRANEQFF
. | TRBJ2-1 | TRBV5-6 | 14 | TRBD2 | TGTGCCAGCAGCTTACTAGCGGGAGTGGACGAGCAGTTCTTC | CASSLLAGVDEQFF
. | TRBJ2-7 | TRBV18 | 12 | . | TGTGCCAGCTCAACAACAAATTACGAGCAGTACTTC | CASSTTNYEQYF
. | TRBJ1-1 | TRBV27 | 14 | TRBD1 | TGTGCCAGCAGTTTAACAGGGGCGAACACTGAAGCTTTCTTT | CASSLTGANTEAFF
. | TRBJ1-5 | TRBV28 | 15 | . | TGTGCCACCCCAGGGTGGAGGGATAGCAATCAGCCCCAGCATTTT | CATPGWRDSNQPQHF
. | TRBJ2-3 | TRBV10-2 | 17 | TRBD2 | TGCGCCAGCAGTGTCCCGACTAGCGGGGGGGCGACAGATACGCAGTATTTT | CASSVPTSGGATDTQYF
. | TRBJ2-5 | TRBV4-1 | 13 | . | TGCGCCAGCAGCCTAGCTCCCCAAGAGACCCAGTACTTC | CASSLAPQETQYF
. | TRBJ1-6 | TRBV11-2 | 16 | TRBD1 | TGTGCCAGCAGCCCCATGCCAGGACAGGGGCGCTCACCCCTCCACTTT | CASSPMPGQGRSPLHF
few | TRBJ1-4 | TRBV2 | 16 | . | TGTGCCAGCAATCCGAGGGCGTCGGGCCTATTTGCAAAACTGTTTTTT | CASNPRASGLFAKLFF
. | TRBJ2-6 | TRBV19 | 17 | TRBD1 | TGTGCCAGTAGTTTCGGACAGGGGGGGACTGGGGCCAACGTCCTGACTTTC | CASSFGQGGTGANVLTF
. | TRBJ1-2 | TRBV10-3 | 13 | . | TGTGCCATCAGTGAGTCTTATGAGTCTGGCTACACCTTC | CAISESYESGYTF
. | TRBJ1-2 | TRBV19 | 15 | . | TGTGCCAGTAGCTCCAGAGGGAATACTAACTATGGCTACACCTTC | CASSSRGNTNYGYTF
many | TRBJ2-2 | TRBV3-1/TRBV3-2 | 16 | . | TGTGCCAGCAGCCAAGAACTTCTACGATACGGCGGGGAGCTGTTTTTT | CASSQELLRYGGELFF
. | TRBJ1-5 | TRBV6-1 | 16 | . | TGTGCCAGCAGTGCCATAGCGGTGTATGGCAATCAGCCCCAGCATTTT | CASSAIAVYGNQPQHF
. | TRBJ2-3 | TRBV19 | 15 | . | TGTGCCAGTACCTCACTAGTCTCCGGCACAGATACGCAGTATTTT | CASTSLVSGTDTQYF
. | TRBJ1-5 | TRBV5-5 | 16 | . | TGTGCCAGCGCCCCGCGGCCGCAAGATAGCAATCAGCCCCAGCATTTT | CASAPRPQDSNQPQHF
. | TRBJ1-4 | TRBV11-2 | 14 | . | TGTGCCAGCAGCTTAGGACACATGAATGAAAAACTGTTTTTT | CASSLGHMNEKLFF
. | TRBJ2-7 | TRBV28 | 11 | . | TGTGCCAGCAGTTTTGACAGGAGCGAGTACTTC | CASSFDRSEYF
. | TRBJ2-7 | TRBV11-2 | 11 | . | TGTGCCAGCAGCTTCTTCGACGAGCAGTACTTC | CASSFFDEQYF